These 9 T cell receptor beta chains came from one sample sequenced in a study of cytotoxic CD8 clonotypes in ibrutinib-treated CLL. Clones were read by immunoSEQ multiplex PCR, and TCRdb kept only the in-frame ones, dropping some. The table records about 50,000 clones, less than 85% of them present only once. The sequences come from PBMCs, collected after 24 months of ibrutinib treatment. These TCRs come from a human donor with chronic lymphocytic leukemia.

V and J are TRBV5-1 and TRBJ2-5; 7 bases align to TRBD1. Trimming cost V 2 bases and J 0 bases; bases outside gene matches: 1. The CDR3 covers 14 residues. Per the germline V gene, CDR1 is SGHRS and CDR2 is YFSETQ. CDR3 sequence reads: CASSFGTDQETQYF. The DNA for the CDR3 is TGCGCCAGCAGCTTCGGGACAGACCAAGAGACCCAGTACTTC.

The rearrangement joins TRBV10-3 to TRBJ2-7; D might be TRBD1 (6 bases). V was pared by 10 bases and J by 3 bases, with 16 bases between. The CDR3 totals 13 residues. Germline loops: CDR1 ENHRY, CDR2 SYGVKD. The DNA of the CDR3 is TGTGCCACAGTATCCCGGGACAACTACGAGCAGTACTTC. Protein product: CATVSRDNYEQYF.

The V and J genes are TRBV10-3 and TRBJ1-5; no firm D call. This CDR3 spans 16 amino acids. The germline V gene encodes CDR1 ENHRY and CDR2 SYGVKD. V lost 0 bases and J lost 0, with 9 bases in between. CDR3 protein: CAISESDGYSNQPQHF. In nucleotides, the CDR3 is TGTGCCATCAGTGAGTCGGACGGGTATAGCAATCAGCCCCAGCATTTT.

This clone showed up just a few times. The chain combines TRBV6-4 with TRBJ2-7, with no clear D. CDR1 and CDR2 (germline): MRHNA, SNTAGT. The CDR3 length is 13 residues. V lost 6 bases and J 5 bases, leaving 14 bases between the germline ends. The CDR3 spells CASRRTPLDEQYF. As DNA, the CDR3 is TGTGCCAGCAGGAGGACCCCTCTGGACGAGCAGTACTTC.

The chain is built from TRBV29-1 and TRBJ1-2; unclear D gene. Germline lookup yields CDR1 SQVTM and CDR2 ANQGSEA. V lost 5 bases to trimming and J lost 3 bases, with 13 bases between them. The CDR3 has 13 amino acids. CDR3 residues: CSVPLGPYYGYTF. The CDR3 DNA sequence: TGCAGCGTTCCGTTAGGGCCCTACTATGGCTACACCTTC.

This chain uses TRBV30 with TRBJ2-4, with a possible D match to TRBD1 (5 bases). The CDR3 consists of 13 residues. From germline, CDR1 is GTSNPN and CDR2 SVGIG (reference sequence). V lost 4 bases and J lost 6, with 13 bases in between. CDR3 sequence (DNA): TGTGCCTGGACCAACCAGGGTCCAAACATTCAGTACTTC. Its protein product is CAWTNQGPNIQYF.

The J gene is TRBJ1-1, the V gene TRBV29-1; D call uncertain. This CDR3 comprises 13 residues. Germline CDR1 and CDR2: SQVTM and ANQGSEA. The germline V and J ends were trimmed by 4 bases and 2 bases, with 11 bases remaining between them. CDR3 nucleotide sequence: TGCAGCGTTGGGATTCGACCTAACACTGAAGCTTTCTTT. Encoded protein: CSVGIRPNTEAFF. Supplemented by reference TRBV29-1 and TRBJ1-1, the full variable domain reads SAVISQKPSRDICQRGTSLTIQCQVDSQVTMMFWYRQQPGQSLTLIATANQGSEATYESGFVIDKFPISRPNLTFSTLTVSNMSPEDSSIYLCSVGIRPNTEAFFGQGTRLTVV.

This clone occurred once. The genes are TRBV7-9 and TRBJ2-3, with a weak D call TRBD1 (8 bases). This CDR3 comprises 17 residues. The germline V gene has CDR1 SEHNR and CDR2 FQNEAQ (reference sequence). Between the trimmed V and J ends, which lost 4 bases and 2 bases, there was a span of 19 bases. The CDR3 sequence: CASSSPRGDRSTDTQYF. The CDR3 DNA reads as TGTGCCAGCAGCTCCCCCCGGGGGGACAGGTCCACAGATACGCAGTATTTT.

In nucleotides, the CDR3 is TGCAGCGTTGCCCCAACTAGCGGGAGGGCTGGTTCCTACAATGAGCAGTTCTTC. It encodes CSVAPTSGRAGSYNEQFF. The chain carries TRBV29-1 and TRBJ2-1; 13 bases agree with TRBD2. This CDR3 is built from 18 residues. Looked up from germline, CDR1 is SQVTM and CDR2 is ANQGSEA. V gave up 4 bases and J gave up 1 base; unmatched junction bases: 10.